A selection of T cell receptor beta chains follows, all from one sample in a study of T cells after yellow fever vaccination. TCRdb redid the calling of the 5' RACE reads with MiXCR, one entry per CDR3 protein. The sample lists roughly 310,000 distinct CDR3 sequences, 8.7% seen once, with about a sixth in the top ten. This material consisted of PBMCs, taken on the day of the first yellow fever vaccination. The source is a man aged 18 to 30 who received the YFV17D yellow fever vaccine. The CDR3 runs from the conserved cysteine through the conserved F or W. A D gene is named only where the DNA matches it firmly. Not every row has a clone size; where given, it reads once, few, many or a size class.

d_call clone_size cdr3_length j_call v_call cdr3_aa cdr3_nt
TRBD2 . 15 TRBJ2-5 TRBV12-3/TRBV12-4 CASSLERGGVETQYF TGTGCCAGCAGTTTGGAGCGGGGGGGCGTGGAGACCCAGTACTTC
. many 14 TRBJ1-3 TRBV12-3/TRBV12-4 CASRTTDSGNTIYF TGTGCCAGCAGAACGACAGACTCTGGAAACACCATATATTTT
TRBD2 few 17 TRBJ2-7 TRBV10-3 CAISEPSGGTNSYEQYF TGTGCCATCAGTGAGCCTAGCGGGGGCACTAACTCCTACGAGCAGTACTTC
TRBD1 . 18 TRBJ2-1 TRBV19 CASSISSGQAFSYNEQFF TGTGCCAGTAGTATATCCTCCGGACAGGCCTTTTCCTACAATGAGCAGTTCTTC
. . 15 TRBJ2-6 TRBV13 CAILPYSSGANVLTF TGTGCCATCCTTCCGTATAGCTCTGGGGCCAACGTCCTGACTTTC
. . 13 TRBJ2-7 TRBV12-3/TRBV12-4 CASKDYNTYEQYF TGTGCCAGCAAAGACTATAATACCTACGAGCAGTACTTC
. . 15 TRBJ2-1 TRBV20-1 CSARDPGGPGHEQFF TGCAGTGCTAGAGATCCGGGGGGCCCCGGGCATGAGCAGTTCTTC
. few 15 TRBJ2-3 TRBV14 CASSQDRGATDTQYF TGTGCCAGCAGCCAAGACCGGGGGGCAACAGATACGCAGTATTTT
TRBD1 few 15 TRBJ2-5 TRBV7-3 CASSIQGGGQETQYF TGTGCCAGCAGCATACAGGGGGGTGGGCAAGAGACCCAGTACTTC
. few 14 TRBJ1-3 TRBV7-9 CASSPVPSGNTIYF TGTGCCAGCAGCCCGGTACCCTCTGGAAACACCATATATTTT
TRBD2 . 15 TRBJ2-3 TRBV30 CAWSVTGGAPDTQYF TGTGCCTGGAGTGTAACGGGGGGGGCCCCAGATACGCAGTATTTT
. many 16 TRBJ2-3 TRBV4-1 CASSQDLDRPTDTQYF TGCGCCAGCAGCCAAGATTTGGACCGACCCACAGATACGCAGTATTTT
. few 14 TRBJ2-7 TRBV6-1 CASSELAGSYEQYF TGTGCCAGCAGTGAATTGGCGGGGTCCTACGAGCAGTACTTC
TRBD2 many 17 TRBJ2-1 TRBV2 CASGTPELAGEENEQFF TGTGCCAGCGGCACTCCCGAACTAGCGGGGGAAGAGAATGAGCAGTTCTTC
. . 13 TRBJ2-5 TRBV20-1 CSASGVTLETQYF TGCAGTGCTTCAGGGGTTACGTTGGAGACCCAGTACTTC
TRBD2 once 18 TRBJ2-2 TRBV4-2 CASSQLGLAGAPTGELFF TGTGCCAGCAGTCAACTCGGACTAGCGGGGGCTCCCACCGGGGAGCTGTTTTTT